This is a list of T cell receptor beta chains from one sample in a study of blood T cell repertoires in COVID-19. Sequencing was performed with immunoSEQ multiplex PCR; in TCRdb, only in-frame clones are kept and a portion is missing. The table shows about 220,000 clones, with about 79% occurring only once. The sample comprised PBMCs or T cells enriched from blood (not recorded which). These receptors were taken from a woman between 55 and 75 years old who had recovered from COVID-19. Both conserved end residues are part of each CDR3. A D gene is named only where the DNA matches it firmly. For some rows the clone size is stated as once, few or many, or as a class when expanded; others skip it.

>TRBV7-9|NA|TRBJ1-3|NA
TGTGCCAGCAGCTACAGGGACTCTGGAAACACCATATATTTT
CASSYRDSGNTIYF
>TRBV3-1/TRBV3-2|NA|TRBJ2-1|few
TGTGCCAGCAGCCCAAACAGGGCGAACAATGAGCAGTTCTTC
CASSPNRANNEQFF
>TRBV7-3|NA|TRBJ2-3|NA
TGTGCCAGCAGCTTAGTGGGGGGGCCGGGCACAGATACGCAGTATTTT
CASSLVGGPGTDTQYF
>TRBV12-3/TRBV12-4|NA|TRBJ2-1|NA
TGTGCCAGCAGTTTTAGAAGATACAATGAGCAGTTCTTC
CASSFRRYNEQFF
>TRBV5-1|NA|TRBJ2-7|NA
TGCGCCAGCAGCCACGACACCTCCTACGAGCAGTACTTC
CASSHDTSYEQYF
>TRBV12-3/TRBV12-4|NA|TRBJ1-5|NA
TGTGCCAGCAGAAAGGGGGGCAATCAGCCCCAGCATTTT
CASRKGGNQPQHF
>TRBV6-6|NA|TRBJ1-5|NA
TGTGCCACCAGCCCTATCAATGGCAATCAGCCCCAGCATTTT
CATSPINGNQPQHF
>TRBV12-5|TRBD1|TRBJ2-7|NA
TGTGCTAGTGGTTTGGCCGCCGGGACAGGATACGAGCAGTACTTC
CASGLAAGTGYEQYF
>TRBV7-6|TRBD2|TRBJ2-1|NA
TGTGCCAGCAGCGGTTCTAGCGGGCGCTCCTACAATGAGCAGTTCTTC
CASSGSSGRSYNEQFF
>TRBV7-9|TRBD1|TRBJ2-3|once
TGTGCCAGCCGCCGGGACAGGGGATCAGATACGCAGTATTTT
CASRRDRGSDTQYF
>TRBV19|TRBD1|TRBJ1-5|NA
TGTGCCAGTAGTTTAGACAGGGATCAGCCCCAGCATTTT
CASSLDRDQPQHF
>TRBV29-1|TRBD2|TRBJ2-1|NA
TGCAGCGTTGGGGGTAGTCCGGGAGGTGAGCAGTTCTTC
CSVGGSPGGEQFF
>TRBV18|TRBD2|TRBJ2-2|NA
TGTGCCAGCTCACTCCAGCCGCTAGCGGGAGGAGCGAACACCGGGGAGCTGTTTTTT
CASSLQPLAGGANTGELFF
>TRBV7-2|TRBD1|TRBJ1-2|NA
TGTGCCAGCAGCTTAGAGCCGGGACAGGGATTCTATGGCTACACCTTC
CASSLEPGQGFYGYTF
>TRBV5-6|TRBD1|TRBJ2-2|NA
TGTGCCAGCAGCGGACAGGGTTGGAACACCGGGGAGCTGTTTTTT
CASSGQGWNTGELFF
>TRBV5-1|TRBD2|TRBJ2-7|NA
TGCGCCAGCAGCTTTAGCGGGAGCTCCTACGAGCAGTACTTC
CASSFSGSSYEQYF
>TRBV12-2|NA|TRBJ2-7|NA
TGTGCAAGTCGCTTAGTGGAGGTAGAGGGAGGGAGCTCCTACGAGCAGTACTTC
CASRLVEVEGGSSYEQYF
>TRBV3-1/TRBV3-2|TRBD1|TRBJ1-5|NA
TGTGCCAGCAGCACCGGACAGGGGTTCGGCAATCAGCCCCAGCATTTT
CASSTGQGFGNQPQHF
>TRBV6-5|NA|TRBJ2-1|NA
TGTGCCAGCAGTTACTCGGTGGCCCCAAGTTACAATGAGCAGTTCTTC
CASSYSVAPSYNEQFF
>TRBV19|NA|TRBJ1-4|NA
TGTGCCAGTAGTAGTCGGGGATTGGAAAAACTGTTTTTT
CASSSRGLEKLFF
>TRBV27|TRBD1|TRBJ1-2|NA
TGTGCCAGCAGTATGGGGACAGGGCGCCCGGGGGACTATGGCTACACCTTC
CASSMGTGRPGDYGYTF
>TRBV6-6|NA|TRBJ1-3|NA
TGTGCCAGCAGTCCCCGGAGACAGTCCCTCTCTGGAAACACCATATATTTT
CASSPRRQSLSGNTIYF
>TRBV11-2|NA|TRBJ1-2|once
TGTGCCAGCAGCCCTATCGTTGGCAGGGCCAACTATGGCTACACCTTC
CASSPIVGRANYGYTF
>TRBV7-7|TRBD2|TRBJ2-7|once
TGTGCCAGCAGCTTGGGAGGGCCCAGCGAGCAGTACTTC
CASSLGGPSEQYF
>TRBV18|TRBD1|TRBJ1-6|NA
TGTGCCAGCTCACTCGGACAGGGAGAAAATTCACCCCTCCACTTT
CASSLGQGENSPLHF
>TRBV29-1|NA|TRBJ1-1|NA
TGCAGCGCCGGAGACTGGGGGGCTGAAGCTTTCTTT
CSAGDWGAEAFF
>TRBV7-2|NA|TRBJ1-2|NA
TGTGCCAGCAGCTTAAAGAGGGCGACAACCCGGATCTATGGCTACACCTTC
CASSLKRATTRIYGYTF
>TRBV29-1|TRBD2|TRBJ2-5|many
TGCAGCGTCGGCGGGAGGGCCGGCCAAGAGACCCAGTACTTC
CSVGGRAGQETQYF
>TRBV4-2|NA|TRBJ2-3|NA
TGTGCCAGCAGCCCCTATTCGGGGGAGCCCACAGATACGCAGTATTTT
CASSPYSGEPTDTQYF
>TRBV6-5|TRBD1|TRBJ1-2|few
TGTGCCAGCAGTCGCGGGACAGGGGGCCTGGGTGGCTACACCTTC
CASSRGTGGLGGYTF
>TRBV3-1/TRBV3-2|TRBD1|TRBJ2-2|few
TGTGCCAGCAGCCAAGATAGGAGACAGGGATTGGCGAACACCGGGGAGCTGTTTTTT
CASSQDRRQGLANTGELFF
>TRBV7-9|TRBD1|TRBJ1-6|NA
TGTGCCAGCAGCTGGCGACAGGGTAATAATTCACCCCTCCACTTT
CASSWRQGNNSPLHF
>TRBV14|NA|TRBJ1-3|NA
TGTGCCAGCAGCTCGCAGACAGCATCTGGAAACACCATATATTTT
CASSSQTASGNTIYF
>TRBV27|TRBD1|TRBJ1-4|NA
TGTGCCAGCAGCCGAGGGGGCGGGAGGTTTGGCGGTGGCGAAAAACTGTTTTTT
CASSRGGGRFGGGEKLFF
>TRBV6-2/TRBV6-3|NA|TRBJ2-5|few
TGTGCCAGCAGTTATTGGGTAGCGACTCCCGTGGTAGAGACCCAGTACTTC
CASSYWVATPVVETQYF
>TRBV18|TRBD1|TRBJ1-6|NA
TGTGCCAGAAATTCCGGGACAGGGGATTCACCCCTCCACTTT
CARNSGTGDSPLHF
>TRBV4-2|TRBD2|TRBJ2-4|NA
TGTGCCAGCAGCCTCTCCGGGACTAGCGGGAGGGCCACCAAAAACATTCAGTACTTC
CASSLSGTSGRATKNIQYF
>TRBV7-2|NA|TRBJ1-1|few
TGTGCCAGCAGCCCCGGACACCAGAACACTGAAGCTTTCTTT
CASSPGHQNTEAFF
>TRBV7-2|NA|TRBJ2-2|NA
TGTGCCAGCAGCTTACAAGTCGGTAACACCGGGGAGCTGTTTTTT
CASSLQVGNTGELFF
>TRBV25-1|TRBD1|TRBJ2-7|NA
TGTGCCAGCAGGACAGGGTATGGCACCTACGAGCAGTACTTC
CASRTGYGTYEQYF
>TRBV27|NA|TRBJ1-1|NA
TGTGCCAGCAGTCCTCCACAGGGTTTAGGCACTGAAGCTTTCTTT
CASSPPQGLGTEAFF
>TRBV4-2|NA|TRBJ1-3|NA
TGTGCCAGCAGCCAACCAAGGGAAGGGAGTAGTTCCGGAAACACCATATATTTT
CASSQPREGSSSGNTIYF
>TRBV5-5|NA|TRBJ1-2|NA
TGTGCCAGCAGCCTCCAGACCAGGAACGGCTATGGCTACACCTTC
CASSLQTRNGYGYTF
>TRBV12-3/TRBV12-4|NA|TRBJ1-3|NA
TGTGCCAGCAGCCCAGCGTCTACCATATATTTT
CASSPASTIYF
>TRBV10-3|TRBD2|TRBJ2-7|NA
TGTGCCATCAGGCCCTCCACTAGCGGGAGCTCCGAGCAGTACTTC
CAIRPSTSGSSEQYF
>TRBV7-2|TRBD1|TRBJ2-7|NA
TGTGCCAGCAGCCGGACAGGGGGGTCCTACGAGCAGTACTTC
CASSRTGGSYEQYF
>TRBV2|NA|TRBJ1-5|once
TGTGCCAGCATGTATCAGGGCGGTAGCAATCAGCCCCAGCATTTT
CASMYQGGSNQPQHF
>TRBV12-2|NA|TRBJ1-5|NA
TGTGCAAGTCGCTCCCCAGGTAATCAGCCCCAGCATTTT
CASRSPGNQPQHF